The 26 T cell receptor beta chains reported below all come from one sample, sequenced in a study of blood T cells in healthy people across ages. A sample-barcoded 5' primer and a J-beta primer mix were used in a second PCR of about 7 to 11 cycles. Each CDR3 protein is one row after TCRdb ran MiXCR on the 5' RACE reads. The table shows approximately 800,000 distinct CDR3 sequences, with roughly 25% occurring only once. These data were also reused for a study on T cells of mothers and their children.

Sequencing was carried out using blood. The receptor set was obtained from a boy between 10 and 17 years old in good health.

This sequence joins TRBV9 and TRBJ1-2; TRBD1 agrees at 9 bases. The trim removed 3 bases at V and 8 bases at J, leaving 14 bases unmatched. The CDR3 is 16 amino acids. CDR1 is SGDLS and CDR2 is YYNGEE in the germline V gene. This chain's CDR3 is CASSEYPGQGAAGYTF. The CDR3 nucleotides are TGTGCCAGCAGCGAATATCCGGGACAGGGAGCTGCCGGCTACACCTTC.

In regard to this clonotype: This is likely a read error, given that the CDR3 carries no conserved phenylalanine or tryptophan at its end. No DNA is shown, since the ends of the CDR3 on it are uncertain; the CDR3 is the one TCRdb lists. This chain uses TRBV2 with TRBJ2-1; the DNA was not compared with TRBD2, the D call given in the table. The CDR3 region is 11 residues in length, termini included. Germline-derived CDR1 and CDR2 are SNHLY and FYNNEI. The CDR3 here is CASSPREILAV.

This clonotype has just a few counts. The chain joins TRBV6-6 to TRBJ2-5; 8 nucleotides align to TRBD1. The DNA end lines up better with TRBJ2-1; the J call may be wrong. CDR1 is MNHNY and CDR2 is SVGAGI in the germline V gene (reference sequence). The CDR3 contains 13 residues. CDR3 nucleotides: TGTGCCAGCACCCTTACAGGGGGAAATGAGCAGTTCTTC. This translates into CASTLTGGNEQFF.

The rearrangement links TRBV28 to TRBJ1-2; a weak D match, TRBD1 (6 bases). The V end lost 6 bases, the J end lost 8 bases, and 10 bases lay between the germline ends. Germline V lookup: CDR1 MDHEN, CDR2 SYDVKM. This CDR3 is 11 amino acids long. CDR3 sequence (DNA): TGTGCCAGCAGCGGGACACTCGGCTACACCTTC. This codes for CASSGTLGYTF.

This clonotype was seen a few times. The genes are TRBV5-1 and TRBJ1-1; TRBD1 matches at 9 bases. From germline, CDR1 is SGHRS and CDR2 YFSETQ. V dropped 0 bases and J dropped 5; count of bases not matched to a gene: 11. CDR3 length equals 17 residues. CDR3 nucleotide sequence: TGCGCCAGCAGCTTGGTGCCCCGGGGACAGGGAGGAACTGAAGCTTTCTTT. It codes for CASSLVPRGQGGTEAFF. Using reference TRBV5-1 and TRBJ1-1 for the parts outside the CDR3, the full variable domain is KAGVTQTPRYLIKTRGQQVTLSCSPISGHRSVSWYQQTPGQGLQFLFEYFSETQRNKGNFPGRFSGRQFSNSRSEMNVSTLELGDSALYLCASSLVPRGQGGTEAFFGQGTRLTVV.

This chain joins TRBV28 and TRBJ1-2; 9 bases line up with TRBD1. This CDR3 is built from 15 residues. Germline assignment: CDR1 MDHEN and CDR2 SYDVKM. With V trimmed by 6 bases and J by 5 bases, 10 bases remained unmatched. CDR3 in amino acids: CASSPGQGVPYGYTF. The CDR3 DNA reads as TGTGCCAGCAGCCCGGGACAGGGAGTCCCGTATGGCTACACCTTC.

The gene calls are TRBV4-1 and TRBJ2-7; 12 positions agree with TRBD2. This CDR3 is built from 16 residues. The ends lost 2 bases at V and 4 bases at J; junction bases unmatched: 6. Germline lookup yields CDR1 MGHRA and CDR2 YSYEKL. In DNA form, the CDR3 reads TGCGCCAGCAGCCAACAGACTAGCGGGGGTCGGTACGAGCAGTACTTC. Translating it yields CASSQQTSGGRYEQYF.

This clonotype was detected only a few times. The genes are TRBV27 and TRBJ2-5; 9 nucleotides align to TRBD2. V was clipped by 2 bases and J by 5 bases; unmatched bases: 12. CDR1 MNHEY and CDR2 SMNVEV come from the germline V gene (reference sequence). CDR3 length: 17 residues. CDR3 in amino acids: CASSLGLAGPSGETQYF. The CDR3 DNA follows: TGTGCCAGCAGTTTAGGGCTAGCGGGACCTTCTGGTGAGACCCAGTACTTC.

This rearrangement joins TRBV20-1 to TRBJ2-3; 8 bases align to TRBD2. The V segment lost 1 base and the J segment 2 bases; nucleotides outside the gene matches: 2. CDR1 and CDR2 (germline): DFQATT, SNEGSKA (reference sequence). The CDR3 contains 14 residues. CDR3 sequence: CSARAGGVTDTQYF. DNA for the CDR3: TGCAGTGCTAGAGCGGGAGGGGTCACAGATACGCAGTATTTT.

This chain connects TRBV18 to TRBJ2-5, with D unresolved. Gene TRBJ2-1 matches the end of the DNA better, so the J call may be wrong. The germline CDR1 and CDR2 sequences are KGHSH and LQKENI. The CDR3 sequence is 13 residues long. DNA for the CDR3: TGTGCCAGCTCACCTATTCCGGGCAATGAGCAGTTCTTC. This encodes CASSPIPGNEQFF.

This chain connects TRBV7-2 to TRBJ2-7; TRBD2 aligns across 7 bases. The V and J ends lost 2 bases and 2 bases, in that order; junction bases with no gene match: 6. Germline assignment: CDR1 SGHTA and CDR2 FQGNSA. The CDR3 totals 15 residues. The CDR3 sequence: CASSLRAGLPYEQYF. CDR3 nucleotide sequence: TGTGCCAGCAGCTTACGAGCGGGGCTGCCCTACGAGCAGTACTTC.

The chain links TRBV5-1 to TRBJ2-5, with TRBD2 matching over 7 bases. The germline V gene encodes CDR1 SGHRS and CDR2 YFSETQ. V lost 4 bases and J lost 4; bases outside the gene matches: 10. The CDR3 extends over 15 amino acids. In DNA form, the CDR3 reads TGCGCCAGCAGCCCGGTCGGGGGGTCCAGAGAGACCCAGTACTTC. Amino acids: CASSPVGGSRETQYF.

This sequence joins TRBV12-3 or TRBV12-4 and TRBJ1-6; TRBD1 aligns across 9 bases. CDR3 length: 15 residues. The trim removed 4 bases at V and 7 bases at J, leaving 5 bases unmatched. Written as DNA, the CDR3 is TGTGCCAGCAGTTCTTTGGACAGGGGCAATTCACCCCTCCACTTT. The encoded protein is CASSSLDRGNSPLHF.

The gene calls are TRBV12-3 or TRBV12-4 and TRBJ1-4; 8 bases align to TRBD1. With V trimmed by 3 bases and J by 3 bases, 3 bases remained unmatched. The length of the CDR3 is 15 residues. The CDR3 sequence is CASSFAGGPNEKLFF. The DNA for the CDR3 is TGTGCCAGCAGTTTCGCAGGGGGCCCTAATGAAAAACTGTTTTTT.

The V and J genes are TRBV2 and TRBJ1-2; no clear D. CDR1 is SNHLY, CDR2 FYNNEI, per germline. The germline V and J ends were trimmed by 7 bases and 3 bases, with 9 bases remaining between them. The length of the CDR3 is 12 residues. In nucleotides, the CDR3 is TGTGCCAGCATGAGATTGGACTATGGCTACACCTTC. Residues: CASMRLDYGYTF.

Worth noting for this clonotype: The conserved final phenylalanine or tryptophan is absent from the CDR3, which likely points to a read error. The J gene is TRBJ1-6, the V gene TRBV28, with TRBD1 matching 7 bases. V shed 2 bases and J 4 bases; nucleotides not matched to a gene: 2. The CDR3 runs to 15 residues. Germline CDR1 reads MDHEN; CDR2 reads SYDVKM. This CDR3 reads CASSLEQGYNSPLHS. The DNA for the CDR3 is TGTGCCAGCAGTTTAGAACAGGGGTATAATTCACCCCTCCACTCT.

This clonotype was seen more than once but under ten times. The V gene is TRBV7-9, the J gene TRBJ2-5; the D is unclear. The CDR3 is 12 residues long. CDR1 is SEHNR, CDR2 FQNEAQ, per germline (reference sequence). V dropped 7 bases and J dropped 5 bases, with 11 bases sitting between them. The CDR3 coding sequence is TGTGCCAGCACGGCTAATTTGGAGACCCAGTACTTC. Translating it yields CASTANLETQYF.

The chain recombines TRBV7-3 with TRBJ2-2, with TRBD1 identical over 9 bases. CDR3 size: 17 residues. CDR1 is SGHTA and CDR2 is FQGTGA in the germline V gene. V gave up 4 bases and J gave up 7 bases; unmatched junction bases: 13. CDR3 nucleotide sequence: TGTGCCAGCAGCTCTCAGGCCCCGGGACAGGGTCACGGGGAGCTGTTTTTT. The encoded protein is CASSSQAPGQGHGELFF. The entire variable domain, with the rest obtained from reference TRBV7-3 and TRBJ2-2, is as follows: GAGVSQTPSNKVTEKGKYVELRCDPISGHTALYWYRQSLGQGPEFLIYFQGTGAADDSGLPNDRFFAVRPEGSVSTLKIQRTERGDSAVYLCASSSQAPGQGHGELFFGEGSRLTVL.

The V call is TRBV12-5, the J call TRBJ1-3; D not certain. The CDR3 extends over 16 amino acids. Looked up from germline, CDR1 is LGHNT and CDR2 is FRNRAP. The V gene lost 2 bases and the J gene lost 0 bases, with 11 bases spanning the gap. DNA for the CDR3: TGTGCTAGTGGTTTGTCACCGGGAAACTCTGGAAACACCATATATTTT. It translates to CASGLSPGNSGNTIYF.

The V and J genes are TRBV6-1 and TRBJ2-5; 10 bases agree with TRBD1. CDR3 size: 18 residues. The junction had 15 bases not matched to a gene; V was cut back by 6 bases and J by 2 bases. Per germline, CDR1 MNHNS and CDR2 SASEGT. The CDR3: CASRRTPGQGDNQETQYF. The CDR3 DNA sequence: TGTGCCAGCAGGAGAACCCCTGGACAGGGGGATAATCAAGAGACCCAGTACTTC.

There are a few counts of this clonotype. At one end the junction does not follow the germline gene, possibly because of a read error. The chain is built from TRBV10-3 and TRBJ2-5; unclear D gene. The CDR3 loop spans 13 amino acids. The germline V gene has CDR1 ENHRY and CDR2 SYGVKD. In DNA, the CDR3 is TGCGCCATCAGTGACATTACAGAAGAGACCCAGTACTTC. It codes for CAISDITEETQYF.

V usage is TRBV5-1 and J usage is TRBJ2-5; a weak D match, TRBD2 (5 bases). CDR3 size: 16 residues. V gave up 0 bases and J gave up 7 bases, with 19 bases separating them. Germline V lookup: CDR1 SGHRS, CDR2 YFSETQ. CDR3 loop: CASSLVQRRREGTQYF. The DNA of the CDR3 is TGCGCCAGCAGCTTGGTCCAGCGGCGCCGGGAAGGGACCCAGTACTTC.

The chain joins TRBV27 to TRBJ1-2; D remains ambiguous. The CDR3 totals 13 residues. The germline V gene encodes CDR1 MNHEY and CDR2 SMNVEV (reference sequence). Deletions cut 0 bases from V and 8 bases from J, with 10 bases between. Here the CDR3 DNA reads TGTGCCAGCAGTTTATCGGGCAGCCGGGGCTACACCTTC. This codes for CASSLSGSRGYTF.

This clonotype has more than one count but fewer than ten. The chain combines TRBV7-2 with TRBJ2-7; a possible D gene is TRBD2 (6 bases). Germline V lookup: CDR1 SGHTA, CDR2 FQGNSA. The CDR3 contains 13 residues. Trimming cost V 4 bases and J 7 bases, with 14 bases left between them. CDR3 in amino acids: CASSSPGGEEQYF. DNA for the CDR3: TGTGCCAGCAGCTCCCCCGGCGGGGAGGAGCAGTACTTC.

This clonotype was observed once. V and J are TRBV5-1 and TRBJ2-1; perhaps D is TRBD1 or TRBD2 (6 bases each). The CDR3 is 14 residues long. In germline, CDR1 is SGHRS, CDR2 YFSETQ. V lost 5 bases to trimming and J lost 8 bases, with 17 bases between them. In DNA form, the CDR3 reads TGCGCCAGCAGACTAGTCCCGGAGGGGGATGAGCAGTTCTTC. This sequence encodes CASRLVPEGDEQFF.

The table lists this clonotype with a few counts. The V gene is TRBV6-5, the J gene TRBJ1-1, with 7 bases fitting TRBD1. The junction had 7 bases not matched to a gene; V was cut back by 5 bases and J by 10 bases. From germline, CDR1 is MNHEY and CDR2 SVGAGI. This CDR3 region has 12 residues. The CDR3 here is CASSRGTVGAFF. The CDR3, as DNA: TGTGCCAGCAGTAGGGGGACAGTTGGAGCTTTCTTT.